These T cell receptor beta chains were read from a single sample in a study of OX40 agonist ivuxolimab in advanced cancers. TCRdb's copy holds only in-frame clones and misses some; the assay was immunoSEQ multiplex PCR. The table records around 67,000 clones, around 81% of them present only once. Specimen: CD4+ or CD8+ T cells sorted from blood, collected in a trial of the OX40 agonist ivuxolimab. The receptors originated from an adult with an advanced solid tumor such as melanoma, head and neck, liver or kidney cancer. The CDR3 runs from the conserved cysteine through the conserved F or W. The D gene is left open where the match is weak. The size field is filled for only some rows; it gives once, few, many or a size class.

>TRBV7-2|TRBJ2-2|15|few|TRBD1
CASSLYRGSTGELFF
TGTGCCAGCAGCTTATACAGGGGGAGCACCGGGGAGCTGTTTTTT
>TRBV27|TRBJ1-6|14|NA|NA
CASKGGSPNSPLHF
TGTGCCAGCAAGGGGGGTAGTCCGAATTCACCCCTCCACTTT
>TRBV6-1|TRBJ1-1|12|NA|NA
CASRPDRNEAFF
TGTGCCAGCAGGCCCGACAGGAATGAAGCTTTCTTT
>TRBV27|TRBJ2-3|13|NA|NA
CASRRGYADTQYF
TGTGCCAGCAGGAGGGGGTATGCAGATACGCAGTATTTT
>TRBV7-9|TRBJ1-1|13|NA|NA
CASSLRPETEAFF
TGTGCCAGCAGCTTAAGACCGGAGACTGAAGCTTTCTTT
>TRBV30|TRBJ1-4|13|NA|NA
CAWGGTQNEKLFF
TGTGCCTGGGGCGGGACACAAAATGAAAAACTGTTTTTT
>TRBV7-2|TRBJ2-7|13|NA|TRBD1
CASSRDRAYEQYF
TGCGCCAGCAGCCGCGACAGGGCCTACGAGCAGTACTTC
>TRBV5-4|TRBJ2-5|14|NA|NA
CASSKGQEEETQYF
TGTGCCAGCAGCAAGGGACAAGAAGAAGAGACCCAGTACTTC
>TRBV30|TRBJ2-6|14|NA|NA
CAWGRISGANVLTF
TGTGCCTGGGGACGCATTTCTGGGGCCAACGTCCTGACTTTC
>TRBV6-1|TRBJ1-5|14|NA|TRBD1
CASSPGQGYQPQHF
TGTGCCAGCAGCCCCGGACAGGGGTACCAGCCCCAGCATTTT
>TRBV27|TRBJ2-1|15|NA|NA
CASSPHSSRDNEQFF
TGTGCCAGCAGTCCCCACTCGTCCCGGGACAATGAGCAGTTCTTC
>TRBV7-6|TRBJ2-5|15|NA|TRBD1
CASSNEQGAEETQYF
TGTGCCAGCAGCAACGAACAGGGGGCAGAAGAGACCCAGTACTTC
>TRBV5-1|TRBJ2-6|15|NA|NA
CASSLRGPGANVLTF
TGCGCCAGCAGCTTACGAGGGCCCGGGGCCAACGTCCTGACTTTC
>TRBV28|TRBJ1-4|13|NA|TRBD1
CASRDRTNEKLFF
TGTGCCAGCAGGGACAGGACTAATGAAAAACTGTTTTTT
>TRBV28|TRBJ2-5|16|NA|TRBD1
CASSFGQVEWSETQYF
TGTGCCAGCAGTTTCGGACAGGTTGAATGGTCGGAGACCCAGTACTTC
>TRBV6-5|TRBJ2-6|15|NA|NA
CASSFGSSGANVLTF
TGTGCCAGCAGTTTCGGCAGCTCTGGGGCCAACGTCCTGACTTTC
>TRBV27|TRBJ1-1|15|NA|NA
CASSLFGQAVTEAFF
TGTGCCAGCAGTTTATTTGGCCAGGCTGTCACTGAAGCTTTCTTT
>TRBV5-1|TRBJ1-2|15|NA|TRBD1
CASSLDGQALWSCTF
TGCGCCAGCAGCTTAGACGGACAGGCACTATGGAGCTGCACCTTC
>TRBV5-1|TRBJ1-1|20|NA|TRBD1
CASGYRDRGLNLGRNTEAFF
TGCGCGTCGGGGTACCGGGACAGGGGGCTTAATTTGGGTCGGAACACTGAAGCTTTCTTT
>TRBV14|TRBJ1-1|15|once|NA
CASSPTGRKNTEAFF
TGTGCCAGCAGCCCCACCGGACGGAAGAACACTGAAGCTTTCTTT
>TRBV7-9|TRBJ1-6|16|NA|NA
CASSLAGTQVNSPLHF
TGTGCCAGCAGCTTGGCCGGGACCCAGGTTAATTCACCCCTCCACTTT
>TRBV28|TRBJ1-1|13|NA|NA
CASSLTGALRAFF
TGTGCCAGCAGTTTAACGGGGGCGCTTCGGGCTTTCTTT
>TRBV11-3|TRBJ2-1|12|NA|NA
CASSRQFNEQFF
TGTGCCAGCAGCCGGCAGTTCAATGAGCAGTTCTTC
>TRBV10-2|TRBJ1-2|12|NA|TRBD1
CASRGQGLSYTF
TGCGCCAGCAGAGGACAGGGGCTGAGCTACACCTTC
>TRBV4-1|TRBJ1-1|15|NA|TRBD1
CASSTQGAGRTEAFF
TGCGCCAGCAGCACCCAGGGGGCGGGAAGAACTGAAGCTTTCTTT
>TRBV13|TRBJ2-5|14|NA|TRBD2
CASSFSGGQETQYF
TGTGCCAGCAGCTTTAGCGGGGGCCAAGAGACCCAGTACTTC
>TRBV6-6|TRBJ1-1|13|NA|NA
CASSYSKDTEAFF
TGTGCCAGCAGTTACTCGAAAGACACTGAAGCTTTCTTT
>TRBV28|TRBJ1-1|13|NA|NA
CASSSTGRAEAFF
TGTGCCAGCAGTTCAACAGGGAGGGCTGAAGCTTTCTTT
>TRBV19|TRBJ1-4|15|NA|NA
CASSDGIGPNEKLFF
TGTGCCAGTAGCGACGGAATTGGGCCGAATGAAAAACTGTTTTTT
>TRBV5-1|TRBJ1-5|14|once|NA
CASSFSGADQPQHF
TGCGCCAGCAGCTTCTCAGGAGCGGATCAGCCCCAGCATTTT
>TRBV6-1|TRBJ2-1|13|NA|NA
CASKGLYDNEQFF
TGTGCCAGCAAAGGACTGTACGACAATGAGCAGTTCTTC
>TRBV2|TRBJ1-2|15|medium-sized|NA
CASSGLRERDYGYTF
TGTGCCAGCAGTGGGTTAAGGGAACGGGACTATGGCTACACCTTC
>TRBV30|TRBJ2-5|14|NA|TRBD2
CAWRASGGRETQYF
TGTGCCTGGAGGGCTAGCGGGGGCAGGGAGACCCAGTACTTC
>TRBV19|TRBJ2-1|16|NA|TRBD1
CASRGTGTGLYNEQFF
TGTGCCAGTAGGGGAACCGGGACAGGCCTTTACAATGAGCAGTTCTTC
>TRBV2|TRBJ2-1|16|once|NA
CASSEASVHSYNEQFF
TGTGCCAGCAGTGAAGCCTCAGTCCACTCCTACAATGAGCAGTTCTTC
>TRBV7-2|TRBJ2-1|14|NA|TRBD2
CASSWTSASNEQFF
TGTGCCAGCAGCTGGACTAGTGCTTCGAATGAGCAGTTCTTC
>TRBV4-1|TRBJ2-1|15|NA|TRBD2
CASSPSGASYNEQFF
TGCGCCAGCAGCCCAAGCGGGGCCTCCTACAATGAGCAGTTCTTC
>TRBV10-2|TRBJ1-1|16|NA|NA
CASSPGPQTVNTEAFF
TGCGCCAGCAGCCCGGGGCCTCAGACAGTGAACACTGAAGCTTTCTTT
>TRBV30|TRBJ2-1|14|NA|TRBD1
CAWSVAGGHNEQFF
TGTGCCTGGAGTGTGGCAGGGGGACACAATGAGCAGTTCTTC
>TRBV7-3|TRBJ1-2|13|NA|TRBD1
CASSAGGQGGYTF
TGTGCCAGCAGCGCCGGGGGACAGGGTGGCTACACCTTC
>TRBV5-5|TRBJ2-7|14|NA|NA
CASSLYQSSYEQYF
TGTGCCAGCAGCTTGTATCAGAGCTCCTACGAGCAGTACTTC
>TRBV5-1|TRBJ1-2|15|few|NA
CASRGTGRANYGYTF
TGCGCCAGCAGGGGGACCGGCCGCGCTAACTATGGCTACACCTTC
>TRBV5-1|TRBJ2-3|15|NA|NA
CASSLGQPRGDTQYF
TGCGCCAGCAGCTTGGGACAACCGAGGGGAGATACGCAGTATTTT
>TRBV28|TRBJ1-1|14|NA|NA
CASSLSTRGPEAFF
TGTGCCAGCAGTTTATCGACTCGGGGCCCTGAAGCTTTCTTT
>TRBV7-3|TRBJ2-3|15|NA|NA
CASSLRGSGTDTQYF
TGTGCCAGCAGCTTAAGGGGTAGCGGCACAGATACGCAGTATTTT